The sequence of this TCR beta chain was determined in a study of cytomegalovirus exposure and HLA in healthy donors. Notes on the study in general: Data from an earlier analysis indicated that most TCR beta V segments were productive either about 87% or about 30% of the time.

Germline V lookup: CDR1 MNHEY, CDR2 SMNVEV (reference sequence). The CDR3 sequence is 15 residues long. The V gene lost 5 bases and the J gene lost 9 bases, with 20 bases spanning the gap. Researchers ran the PCR with 60 Vbeta and 13 Jbeta primers. Clones were sequenced by immunoSEQ multiplex PCR, and TCRdb holds only the in-frame ones, with some missing. This sample yields fewer than 150,000 clones, of which around 85% are seen a single time; about 3.8% belongs to the top ten. A remark on this clone: Its antigen is not known.

This receptor was taken from a man between 35 and 55 years old in good health and CMV-seropositive. Sequenced input: PBMCs. J is TRBJ1-5 and V is TRBV27, with D tentatively TRBD1 (6 bases). CDR3: CASSPGQPVARPQHF. As DNA, the CDR3 is TGTGCCAGCAGTCCCGGACAGCCGGTGGCTCGGCCCCAGCATTTT.